This T cell receptor beta chain was documented in a study of blood T cell repertoires in COVID-19. Whole-study context: The origin of the acute and convalescent COVID-19 samples was the United States, Italy and Spain. T cells, B-cell-depleted T cells, or PBMCs provided the cDNA or gDNA that served as material.

As handled by the study authors: Estimation of nucleated cell counts was performed using reference gene primer amplification. Measured with immunoSEQ multiplex PCR; TCRdb has only the in-frame clones, and not every one. The V and J calls and clone size were taken over from that table, and D and trimming were inferred from the DNA. The sample contains approximately 35,000 clones, roughly 88% of which appear only once. The CDR3 has 14 residues. CDR1 is LNHNV, CDR2 YYDKDF, per germline (reference sequence). V lost 0 bases to trimming and J lost 9 bases; unmatched junction nucleotides: 6. The sequencing sample was made of peripheral blood. V usage is TRBV15 and J usage is TRBJ1-1; TRBD1 agrees at 8 bases. This sequence was found in a woman in her 70s with active COVID-19. The CDR3 nucleotides read TGTGCCACCAGCAGAGATCGACAGGGGCTCAAAGCTTTCTTT. It specifies CATSRDRQGLKAFF.